The 5 T cell receptor beta chains below were found in one sample sequenced in a study of brain T cells in children with intractable seizures. The method was immunoSEQ multiplex PCR; TCRdb's version includes in-frame clones alone and lacks a portion of them. The data hold about 340,000 clones, with about 93% observed a single time. Time point in this sample: blood from clinic visit 5 months post-surgery; TSC patient then seizure free. The material sequenced was peripheral blood, taken less than 6 months after surgery. The receptors here all came from a boy younger than two with tuberous sclerosis and intractable seizures.

The chain uses TRBV11-3 and TRBJ2-7; D may be TRBD1 or TRBD2 (5 bases each). CDR3 length: 14 residues. Germline CDR1 SGHNT, CDR2 YENEEA. The V end lost 5 bases, the J end lost 4 bases, and 15 bases lay between the germline ends. CDR3 nucleotide sequence: TGTGCCAGCAGCCCTCCGGGACGGAAATACGAGCAGTACTTC. Its translation is CASSPPGRKYEQYF.

J is TRBJ2-3 and V is TRBV5-4, with TRBD2 matching over 8 bases. Germline V CDR1 and CDR2: SGHNT, YYREEE (reference sequence). The CDR3 loop spans 19 amino acids. Trimming removed 0 bases from V and 6 bases from J; junction bases left unmatched: 18. CDR3 residues: CASSLGVSGGPEGSDTQYF. CDR3 sequence (DNA): TGTGCCAGCAGCTTGGGAGTATCGGGGGGGCCTGAGGGCAGTGATACGCAGTATTTT.

The chain uses TRBV19 and TRBJ2-3; a possible D gene is TRBD2 (5 bases). Trimming removed 1 base from V and 2 bases from J, with 16 bases in between. Germline lookup yields CDR1 LNHDA and CDR2 SQIVND (reference sequence). This CDR3 has 17 residues. CDR3 protein: CASSIVFRAEATDTQYF. CDR3 DNA: TGTGCCAGTAGTATAGTATTTCGGGCGGAGGCCACAGATACGCAGTATTTT.

This clone appeared once. The chain carries TRBV28 and TRBJ2-3, with D possibly matching TRBD2 (5 bases). Germline lookup yields CDR1 MDHEN and CDR2 SYDVKM. Trimming took 5 bases from V and 6 from J, leaving 24 bases between them. The CDR3 has 17 amino acids. The CDR3 DNA is TGTGCCAGCAGTCGCCCCTGGTCCGATGAGGGATCGGATACGCAGTATTTT. It codes for CASSRPWSDEGSDTQYF.

The chain recombines TRBV9 with TRBJ1-2; no clear D. The CDR3 loop spans 14 amino acids. Germline CDR1 and CDR2: SGDLS and YYNGEE. Between the trimmed V and J ends, which lost 0 bases and 4 bases, there was a span of 10 bases. The CDR3, as DNA: TGTGCCAGCAGCGTAGAGCCGGAGCCCTATGGCTACACCTTC. It specifies CASSVEPEPYGYTF.